This T cell receptor (beta chain) was documented in a study of cytomegalovirus exposure and HLA in healthy donors. Whole-study results and caveats: Many donors carried some public TCRs, although rarity characterized most TCR sequences. In the 130 or so validation repertoires, a later analysis found that first-cohort TCR clusters tended to co-occur. The classifier reportedly diagnosed cytomegalovirus status with high sensitivity and specificity.

The CDR3 runs to 15 residues. The V gene's germline CDR1 is LNHDA and CDR2 SQIVND (reference sequence). V lost 8 bases and J lost 7; bases outside the gene matches: 16. Clones were sequenced by immunoSEQ multiplex PCR, and TCRdb holds only the in-frame ones, with some missing. The table shows 65,000 to 75,000 clones, with over 95% occurring only once. Comment on this clone: Its antigen is still unknown.

Sequencing was done on a sample of PBMCs. The V gene is TRBV19, the J gene TRBJ1-2, with 7 bases lining up with TRBD1. The receptor's source is a young woman in good health and CMV-seropositive. Here the CDR3 reads CASRDSAGSYVGYTF. The CDR3 DNA is TGTGCCAGTCGGGACAGCGCAGGGTCCTATGTTGGCTACACCTTC. The variable domain in full, with the rest retrieved from reference TRBV19 and TRBJ1-2, is DGGITQSPKYLFRKEGQNVTLSCEQNLNHDAMYWYRQDPGQGLRLIYYSQIVNDFQKGDIAEGYSVSREKKESFPLTVTSAQKNPTAFYLCASRDSAGSYVGYTFGSGTRLTVV.